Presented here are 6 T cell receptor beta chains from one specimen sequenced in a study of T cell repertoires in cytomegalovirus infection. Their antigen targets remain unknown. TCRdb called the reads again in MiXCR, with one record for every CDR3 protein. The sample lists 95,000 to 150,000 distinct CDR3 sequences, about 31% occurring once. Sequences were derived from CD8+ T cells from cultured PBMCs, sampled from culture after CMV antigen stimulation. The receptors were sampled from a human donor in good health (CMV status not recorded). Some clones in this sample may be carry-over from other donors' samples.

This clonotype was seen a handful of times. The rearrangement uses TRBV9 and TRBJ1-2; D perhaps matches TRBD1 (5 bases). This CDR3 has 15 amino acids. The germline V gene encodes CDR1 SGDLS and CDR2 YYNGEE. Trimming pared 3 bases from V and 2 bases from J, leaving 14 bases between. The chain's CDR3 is CASSGSGTSNYGYTF. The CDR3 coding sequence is TGTGCCAGCAGCGGGTCCGGGACTTCAAACTATGGCTACACCTTC. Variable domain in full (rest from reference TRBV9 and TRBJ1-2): DSGVTQTPKHLITATGQRVTLRCSPRSGDLSVYWYQQSLDQGLQFLIQYYNGEERAKGNILERFSAQQFPDLHSELNLSSLELGDSALYFCASSGSGTSNYGYTFGSGTRLTVV.

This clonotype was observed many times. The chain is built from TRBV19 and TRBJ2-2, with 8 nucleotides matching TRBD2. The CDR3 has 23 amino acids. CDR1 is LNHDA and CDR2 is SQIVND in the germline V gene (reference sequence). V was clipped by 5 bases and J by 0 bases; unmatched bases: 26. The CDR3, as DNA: TGTGCCAGTAGTGCGCCGACGACCTCAGCGGGGGTCCTACCGTACACGAACACCGGGGAGCTGTTTTTT. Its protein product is CASSAPTTSAGVLPYTNTGELFF.

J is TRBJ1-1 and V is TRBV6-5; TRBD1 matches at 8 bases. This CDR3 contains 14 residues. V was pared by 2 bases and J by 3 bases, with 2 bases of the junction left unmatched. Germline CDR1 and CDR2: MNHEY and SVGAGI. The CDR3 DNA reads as TGTGCCAGCAGTTACGCAGGGGGCCACACTGAAGCTTTCTTT. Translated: CASSYAGGHTEAFF.

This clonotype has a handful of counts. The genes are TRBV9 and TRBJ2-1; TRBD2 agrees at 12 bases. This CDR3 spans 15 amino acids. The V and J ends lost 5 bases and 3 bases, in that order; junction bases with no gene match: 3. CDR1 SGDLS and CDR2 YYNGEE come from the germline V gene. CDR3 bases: TGTGCCAGCAGTCGGACTAGCGGGATCTACAATGAGCAGTTCTTC. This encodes CASSRTSGIYNEQFF.

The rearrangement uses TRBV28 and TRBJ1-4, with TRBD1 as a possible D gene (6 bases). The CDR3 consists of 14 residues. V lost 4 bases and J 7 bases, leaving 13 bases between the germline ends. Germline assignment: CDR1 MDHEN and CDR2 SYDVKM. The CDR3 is CASSWDEGGEKLFF. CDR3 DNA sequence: TGTGCCAGCAGTTGGGACGAAGGGGGTGAAAAACTGTTTTTT.

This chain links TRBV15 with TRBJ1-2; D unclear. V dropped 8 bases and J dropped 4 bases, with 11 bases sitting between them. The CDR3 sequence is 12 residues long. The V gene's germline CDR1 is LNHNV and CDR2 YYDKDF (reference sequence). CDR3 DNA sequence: TGTGCCACCGGGGATATAATCTATGGCTACACCTTC. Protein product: CATGDIIYGYTF. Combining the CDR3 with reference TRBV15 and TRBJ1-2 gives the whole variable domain DAMVIQNPRYQVTQFGKPVTLSCSQTLNHNVMYWYQQKSSQAPKLLFHYYDKDFNNEADTPDNFQSRRPNTSFCFLDIRSPGLGDTAMYLCATGDIIYGYTFGSGTRLTVV.